One sample yielded the 28 T cell receptor beta chains listed below, sequenced in a study of cytomegalovirus exposure and HLA in healthy donors. Use of 60 Vbeta and 13 Jbeta primers characterized the PCR. Profiling relied on immunoSEQ multiplex PCR, and the TCRdb table lists in-frame clones only, not all of them. The table includes some 90,000 clones, about four fifths detected once. The source material was PBMCs. The receptors derive from a woman aged 35 to 49 in good health and CMV-seronegative.

The V call is TRBV28, the J call TRBJ1-2; 7 bases match TRBD1. The trim removed 1 base at V and 8 bases at J, leaving 10 bases unmatched. Germline V lookup: CDR1 MDHEN, CDR2 SYDVKM. CDR3 size: 15 residues. The CDR3 sequence is CASSLSDLQGEGYTF. The CDR3 DNA reads as TGTGCCAGCAGTTTATCGGACCTGCAGGGGGAAGGCTACACCTTC.

This clone appeared a few times. The chain is built from TRBV27 and TRBJ2-1; D perhaps matches TRBD1 (5 bases). The CDR3 has 15 residues. Germline V gene lookup returns CDR1 MNHEY and CDR2 SMNVEV (reference sequence). V lost 0 bases to trimming and J lost 6 bases, with 12 bases between them. DNA for the CDR3: TGTGCCAGCAGTTTATCGAGACAGACAATCAATGAGCAGTTCTTC. Residues: CASSLSRQTINEQFF.

This clone was detected only once. V is TRBV28 and J is TRBJ1-1, with D possibly matching TRBD1 (6 bases). CDR1 and CDR2 from the germline V gene are MDHEN and SYDVKM. V was pared by 3 bases and J by 11 bases, with 13 bases between. The CDR3 extends over 12 amino acids. CDR3: CASSFLGAGAFF. CDR3 DNA sequence: TGTGCCAGCAGTTTCCTGGGGGCCGGGGCTTTCTTT.

This chain uses TRBV29-1 with TRBJ2-5; tentative D call: TRBD2 (5 bases). The J call is uncertain, as TRBJ2-7 better fits the DNA end. This CDR3 region has 17 residues. The germline CDR1 and CDR2 sequences are SQVTM and ANQGSEA. As DNA, the CDR3 is TGCAGCGTTGCAGGTGGAGGAGCCAAGGGTTCCAACTACGAGCAGTACTTC. Its translation is CSVAGGGAKGSNYEQYF.

J is TRBJ2-5 and V is TRBV2, with TRBD2 matching over 9 bases. The germline V gene has CDR1 SNHLY and CDR2 FYNNEI. The CDR3 has 12 amino acids. V lost 10 bases, J lost 4 bases, and 4 bases stayed unmatched. The CDR3 loop reads CATTLAGETQYF. DNA for the CDR3: TGTGCCACCACACTAGCGGGAGAGACCCAGTACTTC.

The CDR3 reads CASSRASSGRVYEQFF. CDR3 sequence (DNA): TGTGCCAGCAGCAGAGCGTCTAGCGGGAGGGTCTATGAGCAGTTCTTC. The V call is TRBV7-9, the J call TRBJ2-1, with 12 bases that match TRBD2. Germline assignment: CDR1 SEHNR and CDR2 FQNEAQ (reference sequence). The CDR3 consists of 16 residues. V was pared by 5 bases and J by 8 bases, with 10 bases of the junction left unmatched.

This clone was seen a single time. The chain has TRBV5-4 and TRBJ1-1; 9 nucleotides agree with TRBD1. Trimming cost V 0 bases and J 11 bases; bases outside gene matches: 2. Germline lookup yields CDR1 SGHNT and CDR2 YYREEE (reference sequence). CDR3 length: 12 residues. The CDR3 loop is CASSLGQGEAFF. The CDR3 region has the DNA TGTGCCAGCAGCTTGGGACAGGGGGAGGCTTTCTTT.

V is TRBV27 and J is TRBJ2-5, with D possibly TRBD1 on 5 matching bases. CDR3 length equals 15 residues. Germline CDR1 reads MNHEY; CDR2 reads SMNVEV (reference sequence). The V and J ends lost 5 bases and 1 base respectively, with 14 bases between them. CDR3 nucleotides: TGTGCCAGCAGTCGCATTTCAGGGCTCCAAGAGACCCAGTACTTC. It yields the protein CASSRISGLQETQYF.

The V and J genes are TRBV9 and TRBJ1-3; D is undetermined. The germline V gene encodes CDR1 SGDLS and CDR2 YYNGEE. Trimming shortened V by 0 bases and J by 2 bases, and 9 bases separated the two germline ends. The CDR3 totals 15 residues. The CDR3 sequence: CASSVAAGTGNTIYF. The DNA of the CDR3 is TGTGCCAGCAGCGTAGCTGCGGGAACTGGAAACACCATATATTTT.

This chain joins TRBV6-5 and TRBJ2-7, with 7 bases matching TRBD2. Looked up from germline, CDR1 is MNHEY and CDR2 is SVGAGI. The CDR3 extends over 14 amino acids. Germline trimming cut 2 bases from V and 2 bases from J; bases unmatched to any gene: 3. This CDR3 reads CASSYGGGTYEQYF. Here the CDR3 DNA reads TGTGCCAGCAGTTACGGGGGGGGGACCTACGAGCAGTACTTC.

The rearrangement links TRBV5-1 to TRBJ2-1; D perhaps matches TRBD2 (6 bases). V lost 3 bases and J lost 4, with 14 bases in between. The CDR3 extends over 15 amino acids. The germline V gene encodes CDR1 SGHRS and CDR2 YFSETQ. The CDR3 coding sequence is TGCGCCAGCAGCTCCCGGGACTCTGTTTACAATGAGCAGTTCTTC. It translates to CASSSRDSVYNEQFF.

This chain links TRBV6-1 with TRBJ2-3, with D unresolved. V lost 6 bases, J lost 2 bases, and 12 bases lay in between. This CDR3 has 14 amino acids. Germline V gene sequence: CDR1 MNHNS, CDR2 SASEGT. Here the CDR3 DNA reads TGTGCCAGCAGGAGCAGACTCCACACAGATACGCAGTATTTT. This sequence encodes CASRSRLHTDTQYF.

The genes are TRBV30 and TRBJ1-6; D perhaps matches TRBD1 (5 bases). The V end was cut by 0 bases, the J end by 9 bases, with 12 bases between. Per the germline V gene, CDR1 is GTSNPN and CDR2 is SVGIG (reference sequence). This CDR3 comprises 14 residues. This chain's CDR3 is CAWSVARVGSPLHF. CDR3 DNA sequence: TGTGCCTGGAGTGTTGCCAGGGTGGGTTCACCCCTCCACTTT.

DNA for the CDR3: TGTGCCAGCAGCCAGGTTGGCACTGAAGCTTTCTTT. It codes for CASSQVGTEAFF. The chain employs TRBV6-5 and TRBJ1-1; D is uncertain. The ends were cut back, 6 bases at V and 4 bases at J, with 9 bases in the middle. The germline V gene has CDR1 MNHEY and CDR2 SVGAGI. This CDR3 region has 12 residues.

This rearrangement joins TRBV5-6 to TRBJ2-7, with TRBD2 matching 9 bases. CDR1 and CDR2 from the germline V gene are SGHDT and YYEEEE. The CDR3 length is 13 residues. The V and J ends lost 2 bases and 3 bases, in that order; junction bases with no gene match: 0. CDR3 coding DNA: TGTGCCAGCAGCTTTAGCGGGAGCTACGAGCAGTACTTC. As protein: CASSFSGSYEQYF. Using reference TRBV5-6 and TRBJ2-7 for the parts outside the CDR3, the full variable domain is DAGVTQSPTHLIKTRGQQVTLRCSPKSGHDTVSWYQQALGQGPQFIFQYYEEEERQRGNFPDRFSGHQFPNYSSELNVNALLLGDSALYLCASSFSGSYEQYFGPGTRLTVT.

This clone was seen just once. The V and J genes are TRBV5-1 and TRBJ2-3; 9 bases map to TRBD2. Trimming took 2 bases from V and 1 from J; bases not matched to a gene: 5. The CDR3 consists of 16 residues. Germline lookup yields CDR1 SGHRS and CDR2 YFSETQ. The CDR3 protein is CASSFLSGSGTDTQYF. CDR3 DNA sequence: TGCGCCAGCAGCTTCCTTAGCGGGAGCGGCACAGATACGCAGTATTTT. Together with reference TRBV5-1 and TRBJ2-3, the CDR3 gives the full variable domain: KAGVTQTPRYLIKTRGQQVTLSCSPISGHRSVSWYQQTPGQGLQFLFEYFSETQRNKGNFPGRFSGRQFSNSRSEMNVSTLELGDSALYLCASSFLSGSGTDTQYFGPGTRLTVL.

Concerning this clone itself: Within the sample, other DNA sequences also encode this same CDR3. This chain joins TRBV7-9 and TRBJ2-5; TRBD1 agrees at 12 bases. The V gene end was trimmed by 1 base and the J gene end by 2 bases; junction bases not matched to a gene: 2. Germline CDR1 is SEHNR and CDR2 is FQNEAQ (reference sequence). This CDR3 is 16 amino acids long. The CDR3 DNA sequence: TGTGCCAGCAGCTTAGGGGACAGGGGGCTTCAAGAGACCCAGTACTTC. Translation: CASSLGDRGLQETQYF.

The gene calls are TRBV29-1 and TRBJ1-2, with D uncertain. The germline V and J ends were trimmed by 7 bases and 1 base, with 10 bases remaining between them. Per the germline V gene, CDR1 is SQVTM and CDR2 is ANQGSEA. The CDR3 has 12 residues. CDR3 amino acids: CSAGGGNYGYTF. The CDR3 DNA reads as TGCAGCGCTGGCGGAGGTAACTATGGCTACACCTTC.

This chain uses TRBV19 with TRBJ2-2; 7 bases fit TRBD1. J gave up 1 base and V 5 bases, and 4 bases lay outside the gene matches. The germline V gene has CDR1 LNHDA and CDR2 SQIVND (reference sequence). The CDR3 runs 15 residues. CDR3 loop: CASSLWTGNTGELFF. CDR3 bases: TGTGCCAGTAGTCTCTGGACAGGGAACACCGGGGAGCTGTTTTTT.

This sequence joins TRBV7-3 and TRBJ2-7, with D possibly TRBD2 on 5 matching bases. Germline CDR1 and CDR2: SGHTA and FQGTGA. V dropped 2 bases and J dropped 2 bases, with 13 bases sitting between them. The CDR3 is 15 amino acids. This CDR3 reads CASSLFGGATYEQYF. In nucleotides, the CDR3 is TGTGCCAGCAGCTTATTCGGAGGAGCGACCTACGAGCAGTACTTC.

CDR3 region: CASPPRTANEKLFF. DNA for the CDR3: TGTGCCAGCCCACCTCGGACAGCGAATGAAAAACTGTTTTTT. The chain recombines TRBV5-5 with TRBJ1-4, with D perhaps TRBD1 (6 bases). V was pared by 7 bases and J by 5 bases, with 15 bases between. In germline, CDR1 is SGHKS, CDR2 YYEKEE (reference sequence). The CDR3 sequence is 14 residues long.

V usage is TRBV28 and J usage is TRBJ2-5, with TRBD2 identical over 10 bases. This CDR3 is 15 amino acids long. J lost 6 bases, V lost 0 bases, and 4 bases had no gene match. Germline V lookup: CDR1 MDHEN, CDR2 SYDVKM. The CDR3 here is CASSLWASGSQTQYF. The CDR3, as DNA: TGTGCCAGCAGTTTATGGGCTAGCGGGAGCCAGACCCAGTACTTC.

The V gene is TRBV2, the J gene TRBJ2-1; TRBD1 matches 7 bases. V was pared by 4 bases and J by 6 bases, with 3 bases of the junction left unmatched. Germline CDR1 reads SNHLY; CDR2 reads FYNNEI. This CDR3 contains 13 residues. CDR3 coding DNA: TGTGCCAGCAGTGCGACAGGGAGCAATGAGCAGTTCTTC. Amino acid sequence: CASSATGSNEQFF.

J is TRBJ2-5 and V is TRBV5-1; 7 bases map to TRBD1. Germline V gene lookup returns CDR1 SGHRS and CDR2 YFSETQ. Trimming at V came to 4 bases and at J to 5 bases, leaving 5 bases not matched to a gene. The CDR3 length is 13 residues. The CDR3 reads CASSIEQGETQYF. CDR3 nucleotides: TGCGCCAGCAGCATAGAACAGGGGGAGACCCAGTACTTC.

The chain couples TRBV28 to TRBJ2-7; D possibly corresponds to TRBD2 (6 bases). V dropped 5 bases and J dropped 3 bases, with 17 bases sitting between them. This CDR3 is 15 amino acids long. Looked up from germline, CDR1 is MDHEN and CDR2 is SYDVKM. This chain's CDR3 is CASSPGGRSIYEQYF. DNA for the CDR3: TGTGCCAGCAGTCCCGGGGGACGCTCAATCTACGAGCAGTACTTC. The variable domain in full, completed from reference TRBV28 and TRBJ2-7, reads DVKVTQSSRYLVKRTGEKVFLECVQDMDHENMFWYRQDPGLGLRLIYFSYDVKMKEKGDIPEGYSVSREKKERFSLILESASTNQTSMYLCASSPGGRSIYEQYFGPGTRLTVT.

The rearrangement links TRBV12-2 to TRBJ1-5; TRBD1, the table's D call, lacks a check against the DNA. TRBV12-2 is shown as a pseudogene. The CDR3 runs to 17 residues. Here the CDR3 reads CASRPQGGQGCMQPQHF. The CDR3, as DNA: TGTGCAAGTCGTCCGCAAGGGGGACAGGGATGTATGCAGCCCCAGCATTTT.

The chain recombines TRBV7-2 with TRBJ2-1; 9 bases match TRBD2. Germline V gives CDR1 SGHTA, CDR2 FQGNSA. CDR3 length equals 17 residues. Trimming cost V 4 bases and J 7 bases; bases outside gene matches: 14. CDR3: CASSSGGGGRARNEQFF. CDR3 DNA sequence: TGTGCCAGCAGCTCTGGGGGGGGCGGGAGGGCCAGGAATGAGCAGTTCTTC.

The chain uses TRBV4-2 and TRBJ2-1, with 7 bases lining up with TRBD2. With V trimmed by 0 bases and J by 0 bases, 8 bases remained unmatched. The CDR3 loop spans 18 amino acids. The V gene's germline CDR1 is LGHNA and CDR2 YNFKEQ. The CDR3 region has the DNA TGTGCCAGCAGCCAAGATACGGGACTAACAAGCTCCTACAATGAGCAGTTCTTC. Protein: CASSQDTGLTSSYNEQFF.